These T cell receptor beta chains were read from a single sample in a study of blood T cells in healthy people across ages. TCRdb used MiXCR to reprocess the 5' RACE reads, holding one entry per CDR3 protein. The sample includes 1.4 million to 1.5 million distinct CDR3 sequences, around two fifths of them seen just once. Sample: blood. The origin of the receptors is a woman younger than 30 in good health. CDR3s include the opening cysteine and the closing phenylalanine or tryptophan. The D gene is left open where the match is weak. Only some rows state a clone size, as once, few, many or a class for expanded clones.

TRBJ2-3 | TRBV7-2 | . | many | TGTGCCAGCAGTGAGAATTGGGGGGATACGCAGTATTTT | CASSENWGDTQYF
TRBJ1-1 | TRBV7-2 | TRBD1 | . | TGTGCCAGCAGCTTAGGGACAGGGGTAGCGGGCACTGAAGCTTTCTTT | CASSLGTGVAGTEAFF
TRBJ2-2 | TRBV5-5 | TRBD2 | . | TGTGCCAGCAGCCCTAGCGGGATGAACACCGGGGAGCTGTTTTTT | CASSPSGMNTGELFF
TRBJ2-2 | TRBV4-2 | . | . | TGTGCCAGCAGCCAAGCGGGTTGGGTCAATGGGGAGCTGTTTTTT | CASSQAGWVNGELFF
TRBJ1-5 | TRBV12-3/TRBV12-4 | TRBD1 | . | TGTGCCAGCAGTCGAGACAGGGGGGTTAGCAATCAGCCCCAGCATTTT | CASSRDRGVSNQPQHF
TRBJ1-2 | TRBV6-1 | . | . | TGTGCCAGCAGTGATAAACAGGGATTCTATGGCTACACCTTC | CASSDKQGFYGYTF
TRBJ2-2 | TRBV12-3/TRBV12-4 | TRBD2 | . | TGTGCCAGCAGAAAAGCGGGAGGGTTGATCGGGGAGCTGTTTTTT | CASRKAGGLIGELFF
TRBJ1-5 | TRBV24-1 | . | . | TGTGCCACCAGTGATTTGCAGACGGGGAAGCCCCAGCATTTT | CATSDLQTGKPQHF
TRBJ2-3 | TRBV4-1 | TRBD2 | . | TGCGCCAGCAGCCAGCTCGGACTAGCGGGGGCAGATACGCAGTATTTT | CASSQLGLAGADTQYF
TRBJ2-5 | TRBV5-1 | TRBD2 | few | TGCGCCAGCAGCCGAGCGGGAGGTAACTACAATGAGCAGTACTTC | CASSRAGGNYNEQYF
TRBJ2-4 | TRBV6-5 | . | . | TGTGCCAGCAGTTACTTCTACGGGGGAACCAAAAACATTCAGTACTTC | CASSYFYGGTKNIQYF
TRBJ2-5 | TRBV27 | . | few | TGTGCCAGCAGTTCCAGGACGCAAGAGACCCAGTACTTC | CASSSRTQETQYF
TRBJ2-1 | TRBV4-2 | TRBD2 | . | TGTGCCAGCAGCCAATTAACGGGGGGGAACAATGAGCAGTTCTTC | CASSQLTGGNNEQFF
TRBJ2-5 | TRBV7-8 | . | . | TGTGCCAGCAACCCGAGACAGTCGCAAGAGACCCAGTACTTC | CASNPRQSQETQYF
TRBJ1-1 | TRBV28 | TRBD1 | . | TGTGCCAGCACTCCCCCACAGGGGACGAACACTGAAGCTTTCTTT | CASTPPQGTNTEAFF
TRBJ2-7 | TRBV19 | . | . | TGTGCCAGTAGTACAGCTACAGACGCCTACGAGCAGTACTTC | CASSTATDAYEQYF
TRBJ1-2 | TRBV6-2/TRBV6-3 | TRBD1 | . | TGTGCCAGCAGCTCCGGGACAGGGTACCTATATGGCTACACCTTC | CASSSGTGYLYGYTF
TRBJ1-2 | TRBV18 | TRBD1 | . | TGTGCCAGTTCACCCAACCCGGGACAGGTCTATGGCTACACCTTC | CASSPNPGQVYGYTF
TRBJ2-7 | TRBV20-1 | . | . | TGCAGTGCTAGATTCGCCCTTAGCTCCTACAATGAGCAGTACTTC | CSARFALSSYNEQYF